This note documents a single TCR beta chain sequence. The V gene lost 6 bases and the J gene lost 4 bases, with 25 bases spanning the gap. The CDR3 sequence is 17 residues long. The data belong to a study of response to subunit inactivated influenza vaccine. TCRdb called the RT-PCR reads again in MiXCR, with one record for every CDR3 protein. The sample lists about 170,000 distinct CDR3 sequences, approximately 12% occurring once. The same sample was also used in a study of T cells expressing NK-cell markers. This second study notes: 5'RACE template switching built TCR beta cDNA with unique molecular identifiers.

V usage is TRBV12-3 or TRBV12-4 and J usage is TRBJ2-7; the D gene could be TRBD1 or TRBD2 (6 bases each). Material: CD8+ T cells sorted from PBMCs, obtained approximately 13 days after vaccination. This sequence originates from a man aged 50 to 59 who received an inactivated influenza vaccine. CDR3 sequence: CASSALVKLGGLYEQYF. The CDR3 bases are TGTGCCAGCAGCGCCCTGGTAAAGTTAGGGGGGTTGTACGAGCAGTACTTC.